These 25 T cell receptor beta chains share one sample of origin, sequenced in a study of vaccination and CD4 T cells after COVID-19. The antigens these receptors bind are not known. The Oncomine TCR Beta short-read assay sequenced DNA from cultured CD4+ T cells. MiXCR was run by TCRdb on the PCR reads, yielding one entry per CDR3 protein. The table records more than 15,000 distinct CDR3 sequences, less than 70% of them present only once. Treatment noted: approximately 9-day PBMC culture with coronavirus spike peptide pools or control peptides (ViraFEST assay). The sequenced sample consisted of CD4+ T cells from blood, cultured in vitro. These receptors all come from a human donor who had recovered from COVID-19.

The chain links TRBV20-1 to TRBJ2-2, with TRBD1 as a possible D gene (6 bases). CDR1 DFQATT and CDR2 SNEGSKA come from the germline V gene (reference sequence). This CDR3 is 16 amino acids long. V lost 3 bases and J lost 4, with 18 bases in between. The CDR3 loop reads CSASTTPLGGTGELFF. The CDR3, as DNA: TGCAGTGCTAGCACTACCCCCTTAGGGGGCACCGGGGAGCTGTTTTTT.

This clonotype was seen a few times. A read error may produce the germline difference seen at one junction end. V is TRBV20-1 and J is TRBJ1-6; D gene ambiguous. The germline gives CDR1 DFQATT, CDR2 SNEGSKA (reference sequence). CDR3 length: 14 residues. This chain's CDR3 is CSARDPLRNSRLHF. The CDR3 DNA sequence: TGCAGTGCTAGAGATCCCCTGAGGAATTCACGCCTCCACTTT.

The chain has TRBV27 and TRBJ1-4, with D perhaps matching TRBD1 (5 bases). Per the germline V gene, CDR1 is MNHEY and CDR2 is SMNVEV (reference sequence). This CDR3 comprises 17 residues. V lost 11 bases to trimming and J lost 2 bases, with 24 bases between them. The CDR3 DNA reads TGTGCCCCCACGAGGCAGGGTAGGATAACGACTAATGAAAAACTGTTTTTT. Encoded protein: CAPTRQGRITTNEKLFF.

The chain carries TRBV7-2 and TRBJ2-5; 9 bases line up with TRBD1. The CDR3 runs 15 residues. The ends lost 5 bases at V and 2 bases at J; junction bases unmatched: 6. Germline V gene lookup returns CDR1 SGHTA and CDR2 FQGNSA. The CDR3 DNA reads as TGTGCCAGCAGCATCGGACAGGGGAATCAAGAGACCCAGTACTTC. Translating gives CASSIGQGNQETQYF. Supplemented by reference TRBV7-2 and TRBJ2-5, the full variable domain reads GAGVSQSPSNKVTEKGKDVELRCDPISGHTALYWYRQSLGQGLEFLIYFQGNSAPDKSGLPSDRFSAERTGGSVSTLTIQRTQQEDSAVYLCASSIGQGNQETQYFGPGTRLLVL.

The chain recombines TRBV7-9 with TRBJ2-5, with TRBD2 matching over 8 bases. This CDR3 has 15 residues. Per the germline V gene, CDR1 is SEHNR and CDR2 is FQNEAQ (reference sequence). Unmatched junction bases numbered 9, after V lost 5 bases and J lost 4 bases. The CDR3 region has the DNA TGTGCCAGCAGCCCCTGGAGCGGGAGAGGAGAGACCCAGTACTTC. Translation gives CASSPWSGRGETQYF.

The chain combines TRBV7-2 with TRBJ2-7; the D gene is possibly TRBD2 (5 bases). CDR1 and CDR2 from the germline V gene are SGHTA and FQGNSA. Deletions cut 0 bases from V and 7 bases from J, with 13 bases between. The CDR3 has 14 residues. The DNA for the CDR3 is TGTGCCAGCAGCTTAGCGGGAGAGCTCTTGGAGCAGTACTTC. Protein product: CASSLAGELLEQYF. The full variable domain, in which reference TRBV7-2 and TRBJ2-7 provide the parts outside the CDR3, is GAGVSQSPSNKVTEKGKDVELRCDPISGHTALYWYRQSLGQGLEFLIYFQGNSAPDKSGLPSDRFSAERTGGSVSTLTIQRTQQEDSAVYLCASSLAGELLEQYFGPGTRLTVT.

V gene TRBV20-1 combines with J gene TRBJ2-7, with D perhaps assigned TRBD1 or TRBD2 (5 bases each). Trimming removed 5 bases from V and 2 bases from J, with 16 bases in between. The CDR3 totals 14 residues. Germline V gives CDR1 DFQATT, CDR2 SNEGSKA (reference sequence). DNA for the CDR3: TGCAGTGCTCCGGGGCAGGGCGCGGCCTACGAGCAGTACTTC. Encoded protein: CSAPGQGAAYEQYF.

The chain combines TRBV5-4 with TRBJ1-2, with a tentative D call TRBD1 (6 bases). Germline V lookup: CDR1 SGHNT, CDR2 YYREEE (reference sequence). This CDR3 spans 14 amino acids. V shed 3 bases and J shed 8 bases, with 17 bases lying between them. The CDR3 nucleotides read TGTGCCAGCAGCTCCCCGGACAGACGAAAGGGCTACACCTTC. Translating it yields CASSSPDRRKGYTF.

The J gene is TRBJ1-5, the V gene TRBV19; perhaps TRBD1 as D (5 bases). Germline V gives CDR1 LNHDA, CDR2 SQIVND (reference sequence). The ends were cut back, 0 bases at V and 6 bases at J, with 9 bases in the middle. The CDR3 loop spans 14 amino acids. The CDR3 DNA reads TGTGCCAGTAGTATAGACAGGGCAGGTCAGCCCCAGCATTTT. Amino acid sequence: CASSIDRAGQPQHF.

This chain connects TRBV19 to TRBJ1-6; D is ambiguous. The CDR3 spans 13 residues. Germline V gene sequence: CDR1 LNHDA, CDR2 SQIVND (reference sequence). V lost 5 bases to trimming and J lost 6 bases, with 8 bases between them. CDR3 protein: CASSQVTNSPLHF. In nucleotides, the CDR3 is TGTGCCAGTAGTCAGGTGACTAATTCACCCCTCCACTTT.

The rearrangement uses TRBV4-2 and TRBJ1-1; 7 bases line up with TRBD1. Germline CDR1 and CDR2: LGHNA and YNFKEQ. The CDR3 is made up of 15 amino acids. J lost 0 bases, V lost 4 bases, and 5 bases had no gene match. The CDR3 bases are TGTGCCAGCAGCCCAGGGACAGTATTGAACACTGAAGCTTTCTTT. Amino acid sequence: CASSPGTVLNTEAFF.

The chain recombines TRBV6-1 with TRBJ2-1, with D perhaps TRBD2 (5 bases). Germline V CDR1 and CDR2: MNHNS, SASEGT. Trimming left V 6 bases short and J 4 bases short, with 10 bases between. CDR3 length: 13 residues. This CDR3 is CASSRTDYNEQFF. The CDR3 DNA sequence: TGTGCCAGCAGCAGGACTGATTACAATGAGCAGTTCTTC.

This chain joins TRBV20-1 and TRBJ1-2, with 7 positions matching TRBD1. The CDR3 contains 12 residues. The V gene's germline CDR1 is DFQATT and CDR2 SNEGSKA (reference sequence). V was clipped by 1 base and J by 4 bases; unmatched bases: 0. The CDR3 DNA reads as TGCAGTGCTAGAGGGGACAGCTATGGCTACACCTTC. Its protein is CSARGDSYGYTF.

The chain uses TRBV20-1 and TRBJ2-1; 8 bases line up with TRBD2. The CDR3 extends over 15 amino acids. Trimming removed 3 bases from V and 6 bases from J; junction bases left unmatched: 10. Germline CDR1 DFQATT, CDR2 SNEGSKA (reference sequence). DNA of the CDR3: TGCAGTGCTAGGGCCCGGGGCGGGGGGCGCAATGAGCAGTTCTTC. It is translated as CSARARGGGRNEQFF.

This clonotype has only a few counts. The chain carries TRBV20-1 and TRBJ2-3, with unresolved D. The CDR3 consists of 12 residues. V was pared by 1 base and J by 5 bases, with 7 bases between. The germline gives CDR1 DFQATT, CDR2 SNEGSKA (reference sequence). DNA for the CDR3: TGCAGTGCTAGAGGTAGTGGAGATACGCAGTATTTT. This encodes CSARGSGDTQYF.

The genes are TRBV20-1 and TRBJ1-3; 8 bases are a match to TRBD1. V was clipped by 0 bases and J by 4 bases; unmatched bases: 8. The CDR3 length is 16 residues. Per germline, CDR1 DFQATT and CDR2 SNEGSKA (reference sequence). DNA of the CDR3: TGCAGTGCTAGAGATTCGGCGACAGGGGTAGGAAACACCATATATTTT. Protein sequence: CSARDSATGVGNTIYF.

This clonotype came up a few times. CDR3 DNA: TGTGCCAGCAGTCCTTATAGCAATCAGCCCCAGCATTTT. Protein product: CASSPYSNQPQHF. V gene TRBV6-1 combines with J gene TRBJ1-5; D unresolved. The CDR3 is 13 amino acids. CDR1 and CDR2 (germline): MNHNS, SASEGT. Trimming removed 5 bases at V and 0 bases at J, with 5 bases between.

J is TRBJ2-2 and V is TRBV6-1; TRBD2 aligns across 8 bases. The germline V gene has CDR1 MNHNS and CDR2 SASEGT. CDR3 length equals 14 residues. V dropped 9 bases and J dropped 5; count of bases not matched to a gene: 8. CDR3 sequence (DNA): TGTGCCAGTTCAGCTAGCGGGTTGACCGGGGAGCTGTTTTTT. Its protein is CASSASGLTGELFF.

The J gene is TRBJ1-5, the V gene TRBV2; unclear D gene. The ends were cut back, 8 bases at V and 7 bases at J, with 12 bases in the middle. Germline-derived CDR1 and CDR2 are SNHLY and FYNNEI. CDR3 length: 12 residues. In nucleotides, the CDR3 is TGTGCCAGCGGCCCTGTTGGGCAGCCCCAGCATTTT. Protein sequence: CASGPVGQPQHF.

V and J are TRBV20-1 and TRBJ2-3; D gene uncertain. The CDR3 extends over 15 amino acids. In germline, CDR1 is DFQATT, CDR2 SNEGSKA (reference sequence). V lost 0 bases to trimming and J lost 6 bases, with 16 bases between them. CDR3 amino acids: CSARDLILSSDTQYF. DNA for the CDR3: TGCAGTGCTAGAGATCTAATCTTGTCATCTGATACGCAGTATTTT.

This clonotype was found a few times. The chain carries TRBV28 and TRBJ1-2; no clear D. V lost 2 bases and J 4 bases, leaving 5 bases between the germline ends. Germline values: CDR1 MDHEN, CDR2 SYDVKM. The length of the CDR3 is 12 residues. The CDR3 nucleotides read TGTGCCAGCAGTTTAAGGCTCTATGGCTACACCTTC. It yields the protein CASSLRLYGYTF.

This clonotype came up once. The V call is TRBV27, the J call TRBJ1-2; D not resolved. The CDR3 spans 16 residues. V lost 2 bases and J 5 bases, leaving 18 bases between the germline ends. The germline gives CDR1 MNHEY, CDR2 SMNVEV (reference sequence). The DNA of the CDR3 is TGTGCCAGCAGTTTAAGCGGGAGGGCGATCGGATATGGCTACACCTTC. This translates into CASSLSGRAIGYGYTF.

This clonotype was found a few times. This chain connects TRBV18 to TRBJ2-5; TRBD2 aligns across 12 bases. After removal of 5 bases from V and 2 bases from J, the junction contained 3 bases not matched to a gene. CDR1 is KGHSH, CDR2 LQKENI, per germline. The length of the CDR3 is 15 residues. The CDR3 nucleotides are TGTGCCAGCTCAAGGACTAGCGGGATTCAAGAGACCCAGTACTTC. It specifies CASSRTSGIQETQYF.

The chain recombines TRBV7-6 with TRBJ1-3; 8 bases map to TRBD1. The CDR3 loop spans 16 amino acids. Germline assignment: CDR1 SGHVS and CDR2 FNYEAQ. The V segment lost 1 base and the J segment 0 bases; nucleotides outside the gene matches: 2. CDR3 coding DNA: TGTGCCAGCAGCTTAGTCGGGACAGGCTCTGGAAACACCATATATTTT. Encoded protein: CASSLVGTGSGNTIYF.

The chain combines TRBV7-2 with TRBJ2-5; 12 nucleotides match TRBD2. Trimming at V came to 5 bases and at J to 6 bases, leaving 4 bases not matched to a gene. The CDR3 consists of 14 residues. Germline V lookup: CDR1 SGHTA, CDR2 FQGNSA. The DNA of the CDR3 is TGTGCCAGCAGCACTAGCGGGAGGAGGAAGACCCAGTACTTC. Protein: CASSTSGRRKTQYF.